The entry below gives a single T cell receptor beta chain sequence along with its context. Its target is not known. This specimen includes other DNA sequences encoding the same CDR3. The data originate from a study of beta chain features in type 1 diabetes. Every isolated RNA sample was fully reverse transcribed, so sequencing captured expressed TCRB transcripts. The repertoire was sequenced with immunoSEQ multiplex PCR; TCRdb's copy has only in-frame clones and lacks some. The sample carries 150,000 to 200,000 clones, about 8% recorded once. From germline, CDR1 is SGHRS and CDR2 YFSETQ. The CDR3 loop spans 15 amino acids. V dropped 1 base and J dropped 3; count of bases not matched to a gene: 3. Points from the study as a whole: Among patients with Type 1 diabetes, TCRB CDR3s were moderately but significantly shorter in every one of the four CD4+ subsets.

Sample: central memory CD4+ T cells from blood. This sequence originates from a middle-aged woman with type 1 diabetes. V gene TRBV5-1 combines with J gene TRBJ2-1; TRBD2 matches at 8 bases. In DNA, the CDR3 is TGCGCCAGCAGCTTGTTAGCGGGAAGCTACAATGAGCAGTTCTTC. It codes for CASSLLAGSYNEQFF.